Presented here are 10 T cell receptor beta chains from one specimen sequenced in a study of beta chain features in type 1 diabetes. Since all of the isolated RNA was reverse transcribed, expressed TCRB transcripts were what got sequenced. The assay was immunoSEQ multiplex PCR, and TCRdb's table has in-frame clones only and misses some. This table holds 300,000 to 450,000 clones, 15% to 20% found once. The sequencing sample was made of naive CD4+ T cells from blood. The origin of the receptors is a woman aged 18-30 years in good health.

This clone has a handful of counts. This rearrangement joins TRBV7-3 to TRBJ2-1, with 12 nucleotides matching TRBD2. The CDR3 consists of 20 residues. From germline, CDR1 is SGHTA and CDR2 FQGTGA. The junction had 14 bases not matched to a gene; V was cut back by 1 base and J by 4 bases. The CDR3 DNA follows: TGTGCCAGCAGCTTAAGAGGAGGACTAGCGGGGCCAACTACTTACAATGAGCAGTTCTTC. Residues: CASSLRGGLAGPTTYNEQFF.

The chain uses TRBV2 and TRBJ1-5; 10 bases match TRBD1. The germline V gene has CDR1 SNHLY and CDR2 FYNNEI. This CDR3 is 17 amino acids long. Losses at the gene ends were 6 bases for V and 1 base for J; bases not matched to a gene: 9. The CDR3 nucleotides read TGTGCCAGCAGGGACAGGGGGAAATCATCGAGCAATCAGCCCCAGCATTTT. Translation: CASRDRGKSSSNQPQHF.

This clone has more than one count but fewer than ten. The chain links TRBV4-2 to TRBJ2-7; 8 nucleotides line up with TRBD1. Per the germline V gene, CDR1 is LGHNA and CDR2 is YNFKEQ. V dropped 3 bases and J dropped 3; count of bases not matched to a gene: 10. The CDR3 is made up of 16 amino acids. The CDR3 here is CASSQQDNGQGYEQYF. The CDR3, as DNA: TGTGCCAGCAGCCAGCAAGATAATGGACAGGGCTACGAGCAGTACTTC.

This clone was detected a few times. The chain is built from TRBV18 and TRBJ1-2; weak D call: TRBD1 (6 bases). Germline assignment: CDR1 KGHSH and CDR2 LQKENI. The CDR3 is made up of 15 amino acids. V shed 2 bases and J shed 4 bases, with 14 bases lying between them. The CDR3 DNA sequence: TGTGCCAGCTCACCAGGCCAGGTGGGGGCCTATGGCTACACCTTC. Translating it yields CASSPGQVGAYGYTF.

This clone was detected only a few times. The chain uses TRBV5-1 and TRBJ2-1; D possibly corresponds to TRBD2 (7 bases). Germline lookup yields CDR1 SGHRS and CDR2 YFSETQ. The V end lost 2 bases, the J end lost 0 bases, and 9 bases lay between the germline ends. CDR3 size: 15 residues. CDR3 sequence reads: CASSFAGASYNEQFF. The CDR3 DNA is TGCGCCAGCAGCTTCGCGGGGGCCTCCTACAATGAGCAGTTCTTC.

This chain links TRBV28 with TRBJ1-5; D perhaps matches TRBD1 (5 bases). The CDR3 spans 14 residues. Germline V gene data show CDR1 as MDHEN and CDR2 as SYDVKM. Trimming cost V 3 bases and J 4 bases, with 10 bases left between them. The CDR3: CASSLDRGNQPQHF. CDR3 DNA: TGTGCCAGCAGTTTGGACCGGGGGAATCAGCCCCAGCATTTT.

The CDR3 sequence: CASSVARGTGRTQYF. The CDR3 DNA reads TGTGCCAGCAGTGTGGCGCGGGGTACGGGAAGGACCCAGTACTTC. This chain joins TRBV2 and TRBJ2-5, with D maybe TRBD2 (6 bases). Trimming removed 4 bases at V and 7 bases at J, with 19 bases between. From germline, CDR1 is SNHLY and CDR2 FYNNEI. This CDR3 is built from 15 residues.

The sample holds a few counts of this clone. This chain connects TRBV2 to TRBJ1-4; tentatively, D is TRBD1 (6 bases). Germline CDR1 and CDR2: SNHLY and FYNNEI. Trimming took 2 bases from V and 8 from J, leaving 12 bases between them. The CDR3 totals 14 residues. The CDR3 DNA sequence: TGTGCCAGCAGTGAAATGGCAGGGGTCGAAAAACTGTTTTTT. Amino acid sequence: CASSEMAGVEKLFF.

The chain employs TRBV30 and TRBJ2-1; 13 bases agree with TRBD2. Germline V CDR1 and CDR2: GTSNPN, SVGIG (reference sequence). CDR3 length: 16 residues. The J segment lost 11 bases and the V segment lost 4 bases, leaving 14 bases of the junction unmatched. CDR3 residues: CAWTRVGTSGINKQFF. In DNA form, the CDR3 reads TGTGCCTGGACCCGCGTCGGGACTAGCGGGATAAACAAGCAGTTCTTC.

This clone was seen a few times. The chain is built from TRBV7-9 and TRBJ1-1, with TRBD1 as a possible D gene (6 bases). The CDR3 is 15 amino acids. The germline CDR1 and CDR2 sequences are SEHNR and FQNEAQ (reference sequence). The ends were cut back, 0 bases at V and 1 base at J, with 9 bases in the middle. The CDR3 reads CASSLAVTGNTEAFF. The CDR3 coding sequence is TGTGCCAGCAGCTTAGCCGTGACAGGGAACACTGAAGCTTTCTTT.